This T cell receptor (beta chain) was sequenced in a study of T cell responses to AZD1222 COVID-19 vaccine. Sequencing was performed with immunoSEQ multiplex PCR; in TCRdb, only in-frame clones are kept and a portion is missing. The sample lists approximately 160,000 clones, around 89% occurring once. Germline-derived CDR1 and CDR2 are LGHNT and FRNRAP. The length of the CDR3 is 13 residues. The J segment lost 6 bases and the V segment lost 7 bases, leaving 9 bases of the junction unmatched. The TCR was taken from an adult in good health. Specimen: peripheral blood, collected on day 0 of MenACWY control vaccination. The gene calls are TRBV12-5 and TRBJ2-7, with 7 bases aligning to TRBD2. DNA for the CDR3: TGTGCTAGTGTTTTCTCGGGGGGAAGCGAGCAGTACTTC. This gives the protein CASVFSGGSEQYF.